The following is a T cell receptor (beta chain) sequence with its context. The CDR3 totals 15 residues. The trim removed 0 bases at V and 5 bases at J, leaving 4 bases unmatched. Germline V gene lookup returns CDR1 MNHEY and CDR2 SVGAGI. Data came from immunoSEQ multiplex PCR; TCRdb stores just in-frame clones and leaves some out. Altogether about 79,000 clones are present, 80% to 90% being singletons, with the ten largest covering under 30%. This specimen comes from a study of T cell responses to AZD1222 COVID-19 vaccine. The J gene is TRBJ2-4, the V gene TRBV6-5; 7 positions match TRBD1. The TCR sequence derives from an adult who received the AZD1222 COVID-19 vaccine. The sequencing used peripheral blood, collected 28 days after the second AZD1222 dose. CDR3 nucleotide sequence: TGTGCCAGCAGTTACTCGGGACAGTCCGAAAACATTCAGTACTTC. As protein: CASSYSGQSENIQYF.